These T cell receptor beta chains were read from a single sample in a study of shared clonotypes between healthy human individuals. Sequenced by immunoSEQ multiplex PCR; TCRdb stores in-frame clones only, minus some. The sample comprises roughly 2 million clones, 85% to 95% of which are singletons, and around 0.13% rests with the top ten. The material sequenced was naive CD4+ T cells sorted from blood. The receptor set was obtained from a man younger than 35 in good health. Each CDR3 is given without its conserved first and last residue. The order of the fields is V gene, CDR3 protein.

V gene: TRBV5-1; CDR3 protein: ASSARTDGNTIY
V gene: TRBV6-1; CDR3 protein: ASSEARWGGADTQY
V gene: TRBV25-1; CDR3 protein: ARSARTGRNEQF
V gene: TRBV6-1; CDR3 protein: ASSVGDRGPGELF
V gene: TRBV2; CDR3 protein: ASSEESGTEQF
V gene: TRBV28; CDR3 protein: ASSFPSLGAGGSNEQF
V gene: TRBV2; CDR3 protein: ASAEQVDTQY
V gene: TRBV19; CDR3 protein: ATSMTVSGNTIY
V gene: TRBV7-8; CDR3 protein: ASSLEGRENNQPQH
V gene: TRBV6-1; CDR3 protein: ASSDSGLGNTIY
V gene: TRBV6-1; CDR3 protein: ASSAGPNSYEQY
V gene: TRBV20-1; CDR3 protein: SAGGVDTQY
V gene: TRBV10-1; CDR3 protein: ASSRGEIATDTQY
V gene: TRBV21-1; CDR3 protein: ASSKGAGVTYEQY
V gene: TRBV9; CDR3 protein: ASSPPSLTEAF
V gene: TRBV25-1; CDR3 protein: ASSDTSGRLNEQF
V gene: TRBV2; CDR3 protein: ASRTGIVGELF
V gene: TRBV30; CDR3 protein: AWSSSGGANTQY
V gene: TRBV19; CDR3 protein: ASSIRLWDRVAEQY
V gene: TRBV6-5; CDR3 protein: ASSYSRGTETQY
V gene: TRBV5-8; CDR3 protein: ASSWGQPNTEAF
V gene: TRBV11-2; CDR3 protein: ASSMDRGRDSPLH
V gene: TRBV6-4; CDR3 protein: ASSDWGLAGDKINEQF
V gene: TRBV18; CDR3 protein: ASSSTSESGEQY
V gene: TRBV19; CDR3 protein: ASRQMTGGYQYGYT